This TCR beta chain was observed in a study of blood T cell repertoires in COVID-19. At the level of the study: Researchers got acute and convalescent COVID-19 samples from the United States, Italy and Spain. PBMCs, B-cell-depleted T cells, or T cells were the source of the cDNA or gDNA that made up the material.

Original processing notes: Nucleated cell number was recorded as an estimate derived from reference gene primer amplification. The data were produced by immunoSEQ multiplex PCR, yet TCRdb's version contains in-frame clones alone and is incomplete. The DNA was the basis for D and trimming; V, J and clone size are from that table. The table shows around 400,000 clones, with around 87% occurring only once. This clone was detected only a few times. The CDR3 is 12 amino acids. Per germline, CDR1 MNHEY and CDR2 SMNVEV (reference sequence). J gave up 10 bases and V 5 bases, and 4 bases lay outside the gene matches. Enrollment of patients from Seattle took place during active infection, with longitudinal follow-up.

Sample: peripheral blood. The chain combines TRBV27 with TRBJ2-1; 8 bases agree with TRBD1. This clonotype originated in a woman aged 55-75 years with COVID-19, enrolled during active disease. The CDR3, as DNA: TGTGCCAGCAGTGGACAGGGACACGAGCAGTTCTTC. This codes for CASSGQGHEQFF.